These T cell receptor beta chains were read from a single sample in a study of blood T cell repertoires in COVID-19. TCRdb's table, derived via immunoSEQ multiplex PCR, lists solely in-frame clones and lacks some. The sample carries 120,000 or so clones, about 85% recorded once. Input material: peripheral blood. The receptors here all came from a woman of 80 years or more with acute or convalescent COVID-19. Each CDR3 is given with its conserved first and last residue. A D gene is named only where the DNA matches it firmly. Some rows have no size entry. The others give once, few or many, or a class for an expanded clone.

v_gene	d_gene	j_gene	abundance	CDR3aa	CDR3nt
TRBV18	.	TRBJ1-6	.	CASSPDPDSPLHF	TGTGCCAGCTCACCAGATCCAGATTCACCCCTCCACTTT
TRBV12-3/TRBV12-4	.	TRBJ1-1	.	CASQRQKEAFF	TGTGCCAGCCAGAGACAGAAGGAAGCTTTCTTT
TRBV11-2	TRBD1	TRBJ2-3	.	CASSFLQRGPGSTDTQYF	TGTGCCAGCAGCTTTCTCCAGAGGGGGCCGGGGAGTACAGATACGCAGTATTTT
TRBV28	.	TRBJ2-2	.	CASSQVQGYTGELFF	TGTGCCAGCAGTCAGGTCCAGGGGTACACCGGGGAGCTGTTTTTT
TRBV5-6	.	TRBJ1-1	.	CASSRRMTGNTEAFF	TGTGCCAGCAGCAGGAGGATGACGGGGAACACTGAAGCTTTCTTT
TRBV12-3/TRBV12-4	.	TRBJ2-6	once	CASTLSGANVLTF	TGTGCCAGCACCCTTTCTGGGGCCAACGTCCTGACTTTC
TRBV6-5	TRBD1	TRBJ1-2	.	CASSIQGAYYGYTF	TGTGCCAGCAGTATACAGGGGGCATACTATGGCTACACCTTC
TRBV5-4	TRBD1	TRBJ1-2	.	CASSLWTGDGYTF	TGTGCCAGCAGCCTATGGACAGGGGATGGCTACACCTTC
TRBV29-1	TRBD1	TRBJ2-5	.	CSVTGAEETQYF	TGCAGCGTCACAGGGGCGGAAGAGACCCAGTACTTC
TRBV20-1	.	TRBJ1-5	.	CSASSRPSNQPQHF	TGCAGTGCTAGTTCCAGGCCTAGCAATCAGCCCCAGCATTTT
TRBV2	.	TRBJ1-2	.	CASWAGSYGYTF	TGTGCCAGTTGGGCCGGATCCTATGGCTACACCTTC
TRBV18	TRBD1	TRBJ1-1	.	CASSKRQGDTEAFF	TGTGCCAGCTCAAAGCGACAGGGGGACACTGAAGCTTTCTTT
TRBV9	TRBD1	TRBJ1-6	.	CASSPHGGTGMSPLHF	TGTGCCAGCAGCCCCCACGGGGGGACAGGGATGTCACCCCTCCACTTT
TRBV15	.	TRBJ2-2	.	CATSREGQTNTGELFF	TGTGCCACCAGCAGAGAAGGACAGACGAACACCGGGGAGCTGTTTTTT
TRBV6-6	.	TRBJ1-5	.	CASSYGENQPQHF	TGTGCCAGCAGTTACGGTGAGAACCAGCCCCAGCATTTT
TRBV6-2/TRBV6-3	TRBD1	TRBJ1-5	.	CASSRQTGDQPQHF	TGTGCCAGCAGCCGCCAGACAGGGGATCAGCCCCAGCATTTT
TRBV11-3	.	TRBJ1-1	once	CASSRRLDTEAFF	TGTGCCAGCAGCCGGAGATTGGACACTGAAGCTTTCTTT
TRBV5-6	TRBD1	TRBJ1-2	.	CASSLGAGTANYGYTF	TGTGCCAGCAGCTTGGGTGCGGGGACAGCGAACTATGGCTACACCTTC
TRBV5-1	TRBD2	TRBJ2-3	.	CASSFLGGTDTQYF	TGCGCCAGCAGCTTTCTGGGGGGGACAGATACGCAGTATTTT
TRBV6-5	TRBD1	TRBJ2-3	.	CASTGTGGTDTQYF	TGTGCCAGCACCGGGACAGGGGGAACAGATACGCAGTATTTT
TRBV5-5	TRBD1	TRBJ1-6	.	CASSLGQAYGSPLHF	TGTGCCAGCAGCCTGGGACAGGCCTACGGTTCACCCCTCCACTTT
TRBV5-5	TRBD1	TRBJ1-1	.	CASSTGQINAEAFF	TGTGCCAGCAGCACGGGACAGATCAACGCTGAAGCTTTCTTT
TRBV5-4	.	TRBJ1-1	once	CAISLGQLNTEAFF	TGTGCCATATCGCTGGGGCAATTAAACACTGAAGCTTTCTTT
TRBV18	.	TRBJ1-2	.	CASSPLTTGLGGYTF	TGTGCCAGCTCACCCTTAACCACAGGGTTGGGAGGCTACACCTTC
TRBV20-1	TRBD1	TRBJ1-2	.	CSARTGDGYTF	TGCAGTGCCCGGACAGGGGATGGCTACACCTTC
TRBV5-1	TRBD2	TRBJ2-1	.	CASSLAPPGLAGGEQFF	TGCGCCAGCAGCTTGGCCCCACCGGGACTAGCGGGGGGCGAGCAGTTCTTC
TRBV19	.	TRBJ1-1	.	CASSIAGGTEAFF	TGTGCCAGTAGTATAGCCGGGGGTACTGAAGCTTTCTTT
TRBV28	.	TRBJ2-5	.	CASSLRQGAETQYF	TGTGCCAGCAGTCTCCGGCAGGGTGCGGAGACCCAGTACTTC
TRBV10-3	.	TRBJ1-2	once	CAISSVGGQGYGYTF	TGTGCCATCTCGTCTGTCGGTGGACAAGGCTATGGCTACACCTTC
TRBV2	.	TRBJ2-5	.	CASRQETQYF	TGTGCCAGCCGGCAAGAGACCCAGTACTTC
TRBV20-1	.	TRBJ1-1	.	CSATENTEAFF	TGCAGTGCGACAGAAAACACTGAAGCTTTCTTT
TRBV4-1	TRBD2	TRBJ2-5	.	CASSHALTSGVETQYF	TGCGCCAGCAGCCACGCACTAACTAGCGGGGTCGAGACCCAGTACTTC
TRBV7-9	TRBD2	TRBJ2-1	.	CASSLAGTRGVEQFF	TGTGCCAGCAGCTTGGCCGGGACTAGAGGGGTTGAGCAGTTCTTC
TRBV19	.	TRBJ1-5	.	CASSTHGQGDQPQHF	TGTGCCAGTAGTACTCACGGGCAGGGTGACCAGCCCCAGCATTTT
TRBV18	.	TRBJ1-1	.	CASSPTGGVSEAFF	TGTGCCAGCTCACCCACCGGGGGAGTCTCTGAAGCTTTCTTT